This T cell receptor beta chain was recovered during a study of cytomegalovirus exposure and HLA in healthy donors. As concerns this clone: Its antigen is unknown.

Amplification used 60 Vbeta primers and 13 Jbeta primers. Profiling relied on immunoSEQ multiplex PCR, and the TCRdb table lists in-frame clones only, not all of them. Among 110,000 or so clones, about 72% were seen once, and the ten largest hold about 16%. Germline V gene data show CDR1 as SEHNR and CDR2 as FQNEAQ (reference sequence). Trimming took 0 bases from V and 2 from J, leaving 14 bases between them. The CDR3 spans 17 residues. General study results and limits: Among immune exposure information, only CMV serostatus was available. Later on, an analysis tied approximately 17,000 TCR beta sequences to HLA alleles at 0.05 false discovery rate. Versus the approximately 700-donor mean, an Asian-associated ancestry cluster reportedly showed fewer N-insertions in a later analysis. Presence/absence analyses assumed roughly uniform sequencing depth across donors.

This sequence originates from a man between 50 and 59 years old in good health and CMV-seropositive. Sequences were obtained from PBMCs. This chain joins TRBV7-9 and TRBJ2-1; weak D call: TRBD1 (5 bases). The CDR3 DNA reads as TGTGCCAGCAGCTTAGCGTCAAGGGGCGGCGCCTACAATGAGCAGTTCTTC. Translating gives CASSLASRGGAYNEQFF.